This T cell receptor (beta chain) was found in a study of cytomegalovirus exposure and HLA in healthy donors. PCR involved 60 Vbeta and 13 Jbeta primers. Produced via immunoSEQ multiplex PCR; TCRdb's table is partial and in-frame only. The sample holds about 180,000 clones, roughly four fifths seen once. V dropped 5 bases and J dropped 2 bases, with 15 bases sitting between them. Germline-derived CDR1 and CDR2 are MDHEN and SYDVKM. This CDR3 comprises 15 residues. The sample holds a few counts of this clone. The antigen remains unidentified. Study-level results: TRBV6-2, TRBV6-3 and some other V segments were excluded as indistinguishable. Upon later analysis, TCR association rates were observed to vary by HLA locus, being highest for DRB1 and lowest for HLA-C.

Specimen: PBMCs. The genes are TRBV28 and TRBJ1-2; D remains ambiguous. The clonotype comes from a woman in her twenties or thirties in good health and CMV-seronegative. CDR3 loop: CASSLRHLGNYGYTF. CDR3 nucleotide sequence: TGTGCCAGCAGTCTCAGACACTTAGGAAACTATGGCTACACCTTC.